These 24 T cell receptor beta chains originate from one sample sequenced in a study of blood T cell repertoires in COVID-19 (dated by TCRdb to the early 2020s). Library preparation employed the immunoSEQ multiplex PCR assay. TCRdb took this table from immuneACCESS and kept in-frame rearrangements with V and J called. Such tables lack part of the clones; where checked against another copy, unresolved V genes explain under half of the gap, and the rest is unexplained. For this sample there are 200,000 or so clones; roughly 80% appear just once. 5.1% of the sample is taken by the ten largest. Material: peripheral blood. These receptors were obtained from a woman aged 55-69 years who had recovered from COVID-19.

J is TRBJ2-7 and V is TRBV9; TRBD1 is a possible D gene (5 bases). Germline V lookup: CDR1 SGDLS, CDR2 YYNGEE. CDR3 length equals 14 residues. Trimming shortened V by 4 bases and J by 3 bases, and 14 bases separated the two germline ends. The CDR3 DNA follows: TGTGCCAGCAGCCCCCCTGGACAAATCTACGAGCAGTACTTC. Protein product: CASSPPGQIYEQYF.

The CDR3 loop is CASSYSPDLGGTEAFF. CDR3 DNA: TGTGCCAGCAGTTACTCCCCGGACCTTGGAGGCACTGAAGCTTTCTTT. The V gene is TRBV6-5, the J gene TRBJ1-1; D remains unclear. V gave up 0 bases and J gave up 4 bases, with 15 bases separating them. The germline CDR1 and CDR2 sequences are MNHEY and SVGAGI. There are 16 residues in the CDR3.

The chain combines TRBV7-2 with TRBJ1-1; a weak D match, TRBD1 (5 bases). Trimming stripped 2 bases from V and 7 bases from J, with 14 bases between. The CDR3 is made up of 14 amino acids. Germline CDR1 is SGHTA and CDR2 is FQGNSA. The CDR3 coding sequence is TGTGCCAGCAGCTTATCTTCCAGGGCAGGTGAAGCTTTCTTT. Its protein is CASSLSSRAGEAFF.

The V and J genes are TRBV19 and TRBJ1-1, with 7 bases identical to TRBD1. V dropped 4 bases and J dropped 5; count of bases not matched to a gene: 7. There are 14 residues in the CDR3. The germline V gene has CDR1 LNHDA and CDR2 SQIVND (reference sequence). The CDR3 nucleotides are TGTGCCAGTAGTAGGACAGGCTTTGTGACTGAAGCTTTCTTT. As protein: CASSRTGFVTEAFF.

The chain has TRBV6-6 and TRBJ2-3; 8 positions match TRBD2. The CDR3 loop spans 14 amino acids. Germline V gives CDR1 MNHNY, CDR2 SVGAGI (reference sequence). Trimming cost V 7 bases and J 3 bases; bases outside gene matches: 6. CDR3 DNA sequence: TGTGCCAGCAAGATACTAGCGGCTACAGATACGCAGTATTTT. It translates to CASKILAATDTQYF.

The V gene is TRBV10-3, the J gene TRBJ1-1, with D maybe TRBD1 (6 bases). Germline V gene sequence: CDR1 ENHRY, CDR2 SYGVKD. V gave up 4 bases and J gave up 0 bases, with 9 bases separating them. The length of the CDR3 is 14 residues. In nucleotides, the CDR3 is TGTGCCATCAGTGCAGAGGGGGTGAACACTGAAGCTTTCTTT. This encodes CAISAEGVNTEAFF.

CDR3 amino acids: CASSYAGLAGSDEQFF. CDR3 in DNA: TGTGCCAGCAGTTACGCTGGACTAGCGGGGTCCGATGAGCAGTTCTTC. J is TRBJ2-1 and V is TRBV6-2 or TRBV6-3; 12 bases align to TRBD2. Trimming removed 2 bases from V and 8 bases from J; junction bases left unmatched: 7. This CDR3 spans 16 amino acids. Germline lookup yields CDR1 MNHEY and CDR2 SVGEGT.

The chain links TRBV4-1 to TRBJ1-2, with D hard to call. Trimming pared 5 bases from V and 3 bases from J, leaving 19 bases between. This CDR3 spans 16 amino acids. The germline gives CDR1 MGHRA, CDR2 YSYEKL. The CDR3 spells CASSEPKLGRHYGYTF. CDR3 in DNA: TGCGCCAGCAGCGAGCCTAAGCTGGGCAGGCACTATGGCTACACCTTC.

This sequence joins TRBV5-1 and TRBJ1-4, with a possible D match to TRBD1 (5 bases). V was cut by 2 bases and J by 6 bases, with 17 bases left in between. Germline V gene data show CDR1 as SGHRS and CDR2 as YFSETQ. This CDR3 region has 16 residues. The CDR3 reads CASSFGHSRADEKLFF. Here the CDR3 DNA reads TGCGCCAGCAGCTTTGGACACTCCCGGGCGGATGAAAAACTGTTTTTT.

The CDR3 nucleotides read TGTGCCAGCAGCTTTCAGGGGGCTGCTGGAAACACCATATATTTT. It specifies CASSFQGAAGNTIYF. V and J are TRBV5-5 and TRBJ1-3; 8 bases line up with TRBD1. With V trimmed by 2 bases and J by 2 bases, 3 bases remained unmatched. The V gene's germline CDR1 is SGHKS and CDR2 YYEKEE (reference sequence). The CDR3 runs to 15 residues.

V usage is TRBV4-1 and J usage is TRBJ2-7; tentative D call: TRBD1 (6 bases). Trimming took 1 base from V and 3 from J, leaving 10 bases between them. Germline CDR1 is MGHRA and CDR2 is YSYEKL. This CDR3 contains 14 residues. The CDR3 DNA sequence: TGCGCCAGCAGCCAAGGTGGGGGCGGCTACGAGCAGTACTTC. It translates to CASSQGGGGYEQYF.

The chain joins TRBV6-6 to TRBJ2-5; the D is unclear. The CDR3 is made up of 12 amino acids. Germline CDR1 is MNHNY and CDR2 is SVGAGI (reference sequence). With 5 bases removed from V and 5 bases from J, the gap between germline ends came to 9 bases. This chain's CDR3 is CASSPLPETQYF. In DNA form, the CDR3 reads TGTGCCAGCAGTCCCCTCCCGGAGACCCAGTACTTC.

The rearrangement joins TRBV6-2 or TRBV6-3 to TRBJ1-5; D might be TRBD1 (5 bases). CDR1 and CDR2 from the germline V gene are MNHEY and SVGEGT. The germline V and J ends were trimmed by 6 bases and 5 bases, with 11 bases remaining between them. CDR3 size: 13 residues. The CDR3, as DNA: TGTGCCAGCAGCCAAGACAGCCATCAGCCCCAGCATTTT. Residues: CASSQDSHQPQHF.

This clone was found once. V gene TRBV7-8 combines with J gene TRBJ2-2; D is perhaps TRBD2 (5 bases). Between the trimmed V and J ends, which lost 2 bases and 6 bases, there was a span of 16 bases. The CDR3 is 16 residues long. CDR1 and CDR2 from the germline V gene are SGHVS and FQNEAQ. The CDR3: CASSLRESGFAGELFF. CDR3 nucleotides: TGTGCCAGCAGCTTACGCGAATCGGGGTTCGCCGGGGAGCTGTTTTTT. The full variable domain, completed using reference TRBV7-8 and TRBJ2-2, is GAGVSQSPRYKVAKRGQDVALRCDPISGHVSLFWYQQALGQGPEFLTYFQNEAQLDKSGLPSDRFFAERPEGSVSTLKIQRTQQEDSAVYLCASSLRESGFAGELFFGEGSRLTVL.

J is TRBJ1-3 and V is TRBV12-3 or TRBV12-4; no clear D gene. With 1 base removed from V and 4 bases from J, the gap between germline ends came to 5 bases. The CDR3 length is 13 residues. Here the CDR3 reads CASSLGQGNTIYF. CDR3 nucleotides: TGTGCCAGCAGTTTAGGCCAGGGAAACACCATATATTTT.

This clone was seen a handful of times. The DNA for the CDR3 is TGTGCCAGCAGCTCCGGACTAGCGGGGACACTTCCGGATACGCAGTATTTT. This gives the protein CASSSGLAGTLPDTQYF. The gene calls are TRBV7-2 and TRBJ2-3; 12 nucleotides line up with TRBD2. Losses at the gene ends were 4 bases for V and 6 bases for J; bases not matched to a gene: 11. Per the germline V gene, CDR1 is SGHTA and CDR2 is FQGNSA. The CDR3 consists of 17 residues. The whole variable domain, remainder taken from reference TRBV7-2 and TRBJ2-3, is GAGVSQSPSNKVTEKGKDVELRCDPISGHTALYWYRQSLGQGLEFLIYFQGNSAPDKSGLPSDRFSAERTGGSVSTLTIQRTQQEDSAVYLCASSSGLAGTLPDTQYFGPGTRLTVL.

In this sample, this clone turned up once. The chain has TRBV7-6 and TRBJ1-1; D is perhaps TRBD1 (6 bases). This CDR3 region has 15 residues. Germline CDR1 reads SGHVS; CDR2 reads FNYEAQ. The V end was cut by 0 bases, the J end by 1 base, with 9 bases between. CDR3 in DNA: TGTGCCAGCAGCTTAGCGGGGGCAGCGAACACTGAAGCTTTCTTT. This translates into CASSLAGAANTEAFF.

The J gene is TRBJ2-1, the V gene TRBV10-3; TRBD2 agrees at 9 bases. The germline V gene encodes CDR1 ENHRY and CDR2 SYGVKD. The CDR3 is 15 amino acids. Trimming took 5 bases from V and 7 from J; bases not matched to a gene: 9. The CDR3 nucleotides are TGTGCCATCAGTATAGGCCTAGCGGGGTGGAATGAGCAGTTCTTC. This translates into CAISIGLAGWNEQFF.

The CDR3 region has the DNA TGTGCCAGTAGTATTGGGACAGGTCCGGGAAACACCATATATTTT. Its translation: CASSIGTGPGNTIYF. The V call is TRBV19, the J call TRBJ1-3; 8 bases agree with TRBD1. The junction had 5 bases not matched to a gene; V was cut back by 3 bases and J by 4 bases. Germline CDR1 and CDR2: LNHDA and SQIVND (reference sequence). The CDR3 has 15 amino acids.

This clone has just one count. The chain has TRBV27 and TRBJ1-1, with D unclear. V was cut by 9 bases and J by 1 base, with 15 bases left in between. Germline CDR1 and CDR2: MNHEY and SMNVEV (reference sequence). The CDR3 extends over 14 amino acids. Here the CDR3 reads CASSVEQSNTEAFF. In nucleotides, the CDR3 is TGTGCCAGTTCGGTGGAACAGTCGAACACTGAAGCTTTCTTT.

The gene calls are TRBV19 and TRBJ1-2; D is unclear. The CDR3 is 11 residues long. CDR1 is LNHDA, CDR2 SQIVND, per germline (reference sequence). V lost 5 bases and J 7 bases, leaving 8 bases between the germline ends. This chain's CDR3 is CASSGGSGYTF. CDR3 bases: TGTGCCAGTAGTGGCGGATCTGGCTACACCTTC.

V is TRBV5-1 and J is TRBJ1-1; the D gene is possibly TRBD1 (5 bases). Trimming took 0 bases from V and 1 from J, leaving 10 bases between them. Germline V CDR1 and CDR2: SGHRS, YFSETQ. This CDR3 is built from 15 residues. The CDR3 here is CASSLESDRNTEAFF. CDR3 bases: TGCGCCAGCAGCTTGGAGTCCGACAGGAACACTGAAGCTTTCTTT. Drawing the rest from reference TRBV5-1 and TRBJ1-1, the complete variable domain is KAGVTQTPRYLIKTRGQQVTLSCSPISGHRSVSWYQQTPGQGLQFLFEYFSETQRNKGNFPGRFSGRQFSNSRSEMNVSTLELGDSALYLCASSLESDRNTEAFFGQGTRLTVV.

The CDR3 nucleotides are TGTGCCAGCAGTGCCCCTAGTTCCTACAATGAGCAGTTCTTC. Translating it yields CASSAPSSYNEQFF. The V gene is TRBV25-1, the J gene TRBJ2-1; no definite D call. Germline CDR1 is MGHDK and CDR2 is SYGVNS. The CDR3 is 14 amino acids. Trimming pared 4 bases from V and 1 base from J, leaving 8 bases between.

The chain couples TRBV27 to TRBJ1-5, with D possibly being TRBD1 (5 bases). This CDR3 region has 12 residues. V was shortened by 3 bases and J by 11 bases, with 11 bases between the two germline ends. Germline V gene lookup returns CDR1 MNHEY and CDR2 SMNVEV (reference sequence). In DNA, the CDR3 is TGTGCCAGCAGTTTCGGCAGGGTAACCCAGCATTTT. Encoded protein: CASSFGRVTQHF.